The 10 T cell receptor beta chains below come from one sample, sequenced in a study of tumor and adjacent non-tumor tissue in lung cancer. Three rounds of nested PCR, following a modified ARM-PCR protocol, produced the TCRbeta library. TCRdb independently ran MiXCR on the multiplex PCR reads; one entry per CDR3 protein. Of 70,000 to 95,000 distinct CDR3 sequences detected, less than 85% appear once; the ten largest clones hold roughly 37%. This sample's RNA came from whole unsorted tissue. Distant lung tissue was collected more than 3 cm away from the tumor edge. Sequencing was carried out using distant non-tumor lung tissue. The receptors stem from a man in his 70s with non-small cell lung cancer.

This clonotype was observed a single time. Since a much larger clone is just one base distant, this may be a read error. The V and J genes are TRBV28 and TRBJ1-4, with D uncertain. Deletions cut 6 bases from V and 12 bases from J, with 20 bases between. The CDR3 has 14 residues. Germline CDR1 MDHEN, CDR2 SYDVKM. CDR3 in DNA: TGTGCCAGCAGCACCGGACGGACTCACGTGCAACTGTTTTTT. Translated, it gives CASSTGRTHVQLFF.

With regard to this clonotype: One end of the junction fails to match germline, which may point to a read error. The chain has TRBV6-1 and TRBJ1-6, with a possible D match to TRBD1 (5 bases). Germline-derived CDR1 and CDR2 are MNHNS and SASEGT. CDR3 size: 14 residues. CDR3 in amino acids: CAGSDGPGYSPLHF. CDR3 DNA sequence: TGTGCCGGCAGTGATGGGCCAGGGTATTCACCCCTCCACTTT.

The chain employs TRBV6-5 and TRBJ2-7; D is perhaps TRBD1 (6 bases). Trimming took 5 bases from V and 5 from J, leaving 13 bases between them. The CDR3 runs to 13 residues. Germline V gene sequence: CDR1 MNHEY, CDR2 SVGAGI. CDR3 protein: CASSRDRIHEQYF. CDR3 bases: TGTGCCAGCAGTCGTGACAGGATCCACGAGCAGTACTTC.

With respect to this clonotype: A much more abundant neighbour one base away suggests this may be a read error. The V gene is TRBV5-1, the J gene TRBJ1-2; the D is unclear. The CDR3 covers 14 residues. Germline-derived CDR1 and CDR2 are SGHRS and YFSETQ. The CDR3 loop is CVSSLAPANYGYTF. CDR3 nucleotide sequence: TGCGTCAGCAGCTTGGCTCCAGCTAACTATGGCTACACCTTC.

This chain uses TRBV4-3 with TRBJ2-6; D call uncertain. The germline gives CDR1 LGHNA, CDR2 YSLEER. Trimming left V 4 bases short and J 1 base short, with 11 bases between. This CDR3 spans 16 amino acids. CDR3 sequence: CASSPSKESGANVLTF. CDR3 nucleotide sequence: TGCGCCAGCAGCCCCTCAAAGGAGTCTGGGGCCAACGTCCTGACTTTC.

The chain employs TRBV20-1 and TRBJ2-7, with 8 bases aligning to TRBD2. CDR1 is DFQATT and CDR2 is SNEGSKA in the germline V gene (reference sequence). J lost 7 bases, V lost 8 bases, and 13 bases had no gene match. The length of the CDR3 is 13 residues. The CDR3 DNA reads TGCAGTATTAGTCAGCGGGAGCGGGGAGAGCAGTACTTC. As protein: CSISQRERGEQYF.

Details on this clonotype: The CDR3 does not close with the conserved phenylalanine or tryptophan, likely indicating a read error. This sequence joins TRBV6-5 and TRBJ1-3, with D unclear. The germline CDR1 and CDR2 sequences are MNHEY and SVGAGI. The CDR3 sequence is 14 residues long. Deletions cut 7 bases from V and 2 bases from J, with 12 bases between. The CDR3 is CASKAGYPGNTIYL. The CDR3 DNA follows: TGTGCCAGCAAAGCAGGATACCCTGGAAACACCATATATTTA.

The rearrangement links TRBV28 to TRBJ1-6; TRBD1 agrees at 7 bases. The CDR3 has 15 residues. The germline CDR1 and CDR2 sequences are MDHEN and SYDVKM. With 4 bases clipped from V and 10 bases from J, the junction kept 10 bases outside the gene matches. The DNA for the CDR3 is TGTGCCAGCAGTTCGGAAAAGGGGGCCGGATCACCCCTCCACTTT. Amino acids: CASSSEKGAGSPLHF.

A word on this clonotype: Since no conserved phenylalanine or tryptophan closes the CDR3, a read error is the likely cause. V and J are TRBV11-1 and TRBJ1-2; D is uncertain. The CDR3 extends over 12 amino acids. Germline V gene lookup returns CDR1 SGHAT and CDR2 FQDESV (reference sequence). CDR3: CDSSLYRYGYTY. CDR3 nucleotides: TGTGACAGCAGCTTATACAGATATGGTTACACCTAC.

As concerns this clonotype: Being one base from a much bigger clone, this may be a read error. The V and J genes are TRBV13 and TRBJ2-5; the D gene is possibly TRBD2 (5 bases). This CDR3 is built from 16 residues. Germline lookup yields CDR1 PRHDT and CDR2 FYEKMQ (reference sequence). Deletions cut 4 bases from V and 4 bases from J, with 19 bases between. As DNA, the CDR3 is TGTGCCAGCAGCTCCCGGAGCGTGAGGGCCCGAGAGACCCAGTACTTC. Its translation: CASSSRSVRARETQYF.